The clone carrying this T cell receptor (beta chain) was counted a few times. The CDR3 sequence is 13 residues long. In germline, CDR1 is SNHLY, CDR2 FYNNEI. V dropped 6 bases and J dropped 7 bases, with 15 bases sitting between them. The data were taken from a study of blood T cell repertoires in COVID-19. Study context: Samples taken during acute and convalescent COVID-19 were collected in the United States, Italy and Spain. PBMCs, B-cell-depleted T cells, or T cells were the source of the cDNA or gDNA that made up the material.

Some clones are missing from TCRdb's copy, which holds only in-frame ones; the method was immunoSEQ multiplex PCR. The sample records roughly 80,000 clones, around 74% being singletons. The TCR sequence derives from a human donor in a cohort sampled during active COVID-19. The chain joins TRBV2 to TRBJ1-1; tentatively, D is TRBD1 (6 bases). Sequencing used peripheral blood. The CDR3 here is CASRTGIFFEAFF. CDR3 nucleotide sequence: TGTGCCAGCAGAACAGGGATATTTTTTGAAGCTTTCTTT.